This entry describes one T cell receptor beta chain. TCR sequencing used cDNA made by reverse transcription of extracted RNA. Only in-frame clones appear in the TCRdb table, and some are missing; sequencing was by immunoSEQ multiplex PCR. Among 150,000 or so clones, approximately 49% were seen once, and the ten largest hold roughly a sixth. The data belong to a study of CD8+ T cells in alopecia areata. Per germline, CDR1 MGHRA and CDR2 YSYEKL. The CDR3 contains 15 residues. The V segment lost 0 bases and the J segment 13 bases; nucleotides outside the gene matches: 6. The TCR was taken from a human donor with alopecia areata. The chain uses TRBV4-1 and TRBJ1-6; the match to TRBD1 covers 10 bases. Sequencing used CD8+ T cells sorted from blood, obtained at week 0. The CDR3 DNA reads as TGCGCCAGCAGCCAAGATTGGAGACAGGGGGCTCCCCTCCACTTT. Protein product: CASSQDWRQGAPLHF.